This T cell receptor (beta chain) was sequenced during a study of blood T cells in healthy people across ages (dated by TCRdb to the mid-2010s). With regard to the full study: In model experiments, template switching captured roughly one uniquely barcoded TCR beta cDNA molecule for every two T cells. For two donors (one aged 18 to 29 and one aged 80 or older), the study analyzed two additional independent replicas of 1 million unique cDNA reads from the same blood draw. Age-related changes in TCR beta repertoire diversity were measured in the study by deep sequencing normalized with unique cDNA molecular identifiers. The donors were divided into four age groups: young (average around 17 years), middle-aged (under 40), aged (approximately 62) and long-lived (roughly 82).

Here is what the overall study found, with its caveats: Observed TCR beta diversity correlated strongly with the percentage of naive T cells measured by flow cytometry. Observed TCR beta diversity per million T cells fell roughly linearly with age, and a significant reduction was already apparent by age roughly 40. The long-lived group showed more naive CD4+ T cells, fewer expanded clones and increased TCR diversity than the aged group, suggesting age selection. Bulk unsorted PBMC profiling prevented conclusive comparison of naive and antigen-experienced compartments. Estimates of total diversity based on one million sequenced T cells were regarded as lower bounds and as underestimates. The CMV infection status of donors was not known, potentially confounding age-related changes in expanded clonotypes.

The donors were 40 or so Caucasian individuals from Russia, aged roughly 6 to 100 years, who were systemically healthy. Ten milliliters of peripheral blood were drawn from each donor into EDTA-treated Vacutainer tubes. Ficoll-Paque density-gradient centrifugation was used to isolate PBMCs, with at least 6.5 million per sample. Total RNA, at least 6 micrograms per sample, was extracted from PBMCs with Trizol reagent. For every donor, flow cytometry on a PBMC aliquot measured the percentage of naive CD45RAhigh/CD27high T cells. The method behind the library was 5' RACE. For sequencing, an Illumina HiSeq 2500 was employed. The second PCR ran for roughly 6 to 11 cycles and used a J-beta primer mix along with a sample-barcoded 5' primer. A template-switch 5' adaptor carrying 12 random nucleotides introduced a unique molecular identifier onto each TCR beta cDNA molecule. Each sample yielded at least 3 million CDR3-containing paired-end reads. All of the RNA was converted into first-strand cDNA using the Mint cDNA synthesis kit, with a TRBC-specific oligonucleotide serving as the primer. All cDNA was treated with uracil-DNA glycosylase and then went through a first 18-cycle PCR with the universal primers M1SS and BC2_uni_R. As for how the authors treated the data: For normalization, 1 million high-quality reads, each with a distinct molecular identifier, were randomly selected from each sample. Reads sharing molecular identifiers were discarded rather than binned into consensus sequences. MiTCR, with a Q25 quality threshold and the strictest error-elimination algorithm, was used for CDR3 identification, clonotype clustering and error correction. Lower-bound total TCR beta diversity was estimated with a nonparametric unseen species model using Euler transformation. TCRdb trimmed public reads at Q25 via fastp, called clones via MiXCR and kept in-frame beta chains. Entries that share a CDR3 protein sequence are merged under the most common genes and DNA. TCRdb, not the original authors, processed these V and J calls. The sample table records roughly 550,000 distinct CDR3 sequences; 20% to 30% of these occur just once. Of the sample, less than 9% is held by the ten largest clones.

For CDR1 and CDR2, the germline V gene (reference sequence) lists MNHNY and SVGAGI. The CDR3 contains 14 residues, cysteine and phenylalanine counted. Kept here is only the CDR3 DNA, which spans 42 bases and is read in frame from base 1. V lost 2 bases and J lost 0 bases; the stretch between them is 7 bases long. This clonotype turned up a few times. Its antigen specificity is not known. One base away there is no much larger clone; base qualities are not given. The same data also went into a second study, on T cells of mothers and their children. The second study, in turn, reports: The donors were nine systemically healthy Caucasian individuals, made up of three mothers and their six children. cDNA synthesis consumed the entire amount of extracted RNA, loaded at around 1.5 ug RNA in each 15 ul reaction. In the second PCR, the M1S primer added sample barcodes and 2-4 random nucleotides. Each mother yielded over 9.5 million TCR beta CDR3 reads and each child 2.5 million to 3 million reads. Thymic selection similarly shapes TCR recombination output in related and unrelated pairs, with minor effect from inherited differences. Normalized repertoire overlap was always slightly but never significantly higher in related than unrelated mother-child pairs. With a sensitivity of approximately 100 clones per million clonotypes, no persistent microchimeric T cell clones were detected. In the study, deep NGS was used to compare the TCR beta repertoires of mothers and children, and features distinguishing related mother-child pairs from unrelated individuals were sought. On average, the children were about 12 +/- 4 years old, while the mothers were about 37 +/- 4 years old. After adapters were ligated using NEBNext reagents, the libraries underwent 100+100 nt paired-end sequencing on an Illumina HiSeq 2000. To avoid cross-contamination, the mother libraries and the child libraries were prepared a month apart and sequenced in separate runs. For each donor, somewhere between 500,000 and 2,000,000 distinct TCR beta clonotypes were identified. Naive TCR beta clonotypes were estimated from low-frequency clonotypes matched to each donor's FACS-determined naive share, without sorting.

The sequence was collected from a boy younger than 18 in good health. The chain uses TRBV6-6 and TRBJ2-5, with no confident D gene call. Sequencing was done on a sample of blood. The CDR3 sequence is CASSYLGYQETQYF. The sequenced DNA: TGTGCCAGCAGTTACCTAGGGTACCAAGAGACCCAGTACTTC.